The T cell receptor (beta chain) described here comes from a study of blood T cell repertoires in COVID-19. On the study more broadly: Italy, Spain and the United States were the sources of the convalescent and acute COVID-19 samples. Nucleic acid was either cDNA or gDNA, and it came from T cells, B-cell-depleted T cells, or PBMCs.

The table came from immunoSEQ multiplex PCR; TCRdb's copy has only in-frame clones and leaves some out. The sample includes 130,000 to 150,000 clones, approximately 84% seen only once; the top ten take roughly 4.8%. The CDR3 extends over 12 amino acids. Trimming at V came to 6 bases and at J to 3 bases, leaving 0 bases not matched to a gene. CDR1 is SNHLY and CDR2 is FYNNEI in the germline V gene. The sequencing sample was made of peripheral blood. This chain connects TRBV2 to TRBJ1-1; 8 positions match TRBD1. The receptor was derived from a human donor in a cohort sampled during active COVID-19. CDR3 sequence: CASRQGDTEAFF. The CDR3 DNA reads TGTGCCAGCAGACAGGGGGACACTGAAGCTTTCTTT.